The clone carrying this T cell receptor beta chain occurred many times. This sample is part of a study of low-dose radiotherapy and immunotherapy resistance in tumors. Study background: A dose of 0.5 Gy per fraction was delivered to Cohort 1 every 2 weeks, for a total of 6.5 Gy. Patients' oral aspirin dose was 300 mg daily across four cycles from cycle 1 day 1.

This CDR3 region has 18 residues. Time point meaning: after trial treatment. Treatment reported: LDRT plus nivolumab, ipilimumab, low-dose cyclophosphamide and aspirin (RACIN trial). Advanced solid tumors without tumor-infiltrating lymphocytes were required for inclusion. First-strand cDNA used TRAV- and TRBV-specific primers, covering alpha and beta chains. Both a constant-region primer and a V-primer adapter served to amplify TCRs across 15 to 25 PCR cycles. Using its own MiXCR run on the reads, TCRdb lists one record per CDR3 protein. The sample shows about 97,000 distinct CDR3 sequences, under 25% of them seen only once.

The sequence was obtained from a male donor with prostate cancer. Sequenced material: PBMCs, taken after low-dose radiotherapy plus immunotherapy. The chain recombines TRBV21-1 with TRBJ1-1. TRBV21-1 counts as a pseudogene. The CDR3 loop reads CASSPRWRDHCRRTEAFF. In DNA, the CDR3 is TGTGCCAGCAGCCCTCGGTGGAGGGATCACTGTAGGCGGACTGAAGCTTTCTTT.